This TCR beta chain is from a study of identical twins. TCRdb reprocessed the 5' RACE reads via MiXCR and lists one record per CDR3 protein. The repertoire holds around 300,000 distinct CDR3 sequences, roughly 8.6% seen once, with around 2.1% in the top ten. As to this clonotype: The antigen remains undetermined.

Study results and caveats: Whereas memory repertoires showed no such difference, abundant cord blood beta clonotypes carried fewer insertions.

The V and J ends lost 0 bases and 2 bases respectively, with 8 bases between them. Germline CDR1 is LNHNV and CDR2 is YYDKDF (reference sequence). CDR3 length equals 15 residues. These data were also reused for a study on yellow fever vaccine responses in identical twins.

Sequenced material: memory (CD45RO+) T cells sorted from blood. The gene calls are TRBV15 and TRBJ1-3, with D hard to call. The origin of this receptor is a woman aged 18 to 35 in good health. The CDR3 loop reads CATSRETRTGNTIYF. The DNA for the CDR3 is TGTGCCACCAGCAGAGAGACAAGAACTGGAAACACCATATATTTT.